Shown below are 14 T cell receptor beta chains from a single sample sequenced in a study of blood T cell repertoires in COVID-19. The table came from immunoSEQ multiplex PCR; TCRdb's copy has only in-frame clones and leaves some out. The sample includes more than 110,000 clones, roughly 78% of them seen just once. The sequenced material came from peripheral blood. The origin of the receptors is a man in his sixties with acute or convalescent COVID-19.

This rearrangement joins TRBV9 to TRBJ2-1; the D is unclear. Germline V gene data show CDR1 as SGDLS and CDR2 as YYNGEE. Trimming removed 0 bases at V and 0 bases at J, with 7 bases between. The CDR3 contains 15 residues. This CDR3 reads CASSVGAFSYNEQFF. The DNA for the CDR3 is TGTGCCAGCAGCGTAGGAGCGTTCTCCTACAATGAGCAGTTCTTC.

The J gene is TRBJ1-6, the V gene TRBV5-1; D remains unclear. Trimming shortened V by 1 base and J by 7 bases, and 15 bases separated the two germline ends. Germline values: CDR1 SGHRS, CDR2 YFSETQ. The CDR3 is made up of 16 amino acids. Written as DNA, the CDR3 is TGCGCCAGCAGCTTGAATATACGCGCGGGGAATTCACCCCTCCACTTT. Its translation: CASSLNIRAGNSPLHF. Full variable domain (outside the CDR3, taken from reference TRBV5-1 and TRBJ1-6): KAGVTQTPRYLIKTRGQQVTLSCSPISGHRSVSWYQQTPGQGLQFLFEYFSETQRNKGNFPGRFSGRQFSNSRSEMNVSTLELGDSALYLCASSLNIRAGNSPLHFGNGTRLTVT.

The J gene is TRBJ1-1, the V gene TRBV19, with D possibly matching TRBD1 (6 bases). The CDR3 runs 17 residues. Trimming cost V 5 bases and J 0 bases, with 19 bases left between them. Germline CDR1 reads LNHDA; CDR2 reads SQIVND (reference sequence). Here the CDR3 DNA reads TGTGCCAGTAGTTTATCCGGATCCGGGACACTGAACACTGAAGCTTTCTTT. Translated: CASSLSGSGTLNTEAFF.

The genes are TRBV3-1 (or the pseudogene TRBV3-2) and TRBJ1-2; weak D call: TRBD1 (5 bases). Per the germline V gene, CDR1 is LGHDT and CDR2 is YNNKEL (reference sequence). The CDR3 length is 16 residues. V lost 0 bases and J lost 4, with 15 bases in between. This CDR3 is CASSQEGDSGGYGYTF. DNA of the CDR3: TGTGCCAGCAGCCAAGAAGGGGATTCCGGGGGCTATGGCTACACCTTC.

This chain links TRBV19 with TRBJ1-2; no reliable D call. The CDR3 has 14 residues. CDR1 and CDR2 from the germline V gene are LNHDA and SQIVND (reference sequence). Trimming left V 6 bases short and J 5 bases short, with 16 bases between. The DNA for the CDR3 is TGTGCCAGTAGCCCAGCCCAGGTGGGTTATGGCTACACCTTC. Its protein is CASSPAQVGYGYTF.

The rearrangement links TRBV15 to TRBJ2-4; the D is unclear. Trimming removed 5 bases at V and 12 bases at J, with 14 bases between. This CDR3 is built from 12 residues. Germline V gene sequence: CDR1 LNHNV, CDR2 YYDKDF (reference sequence). CDR3 loop: CATSLLGYGQYF. The CDR3 DNA reads as TGTGCCACCAGCCTACTCGGGTACGGTCAGTACTTC.

The chain joins TRBV5-4 to TRBJ1-3; D is uncertain. The germline V and J ends were trimmed by 3 bases and 0 bases, with 10 bases remaining between them. CDR1 and CDR2 from the germline V gene are SGHNT and YYREEE (reference sequence). The CDR3 consists of 15 residues. CDR3 nucleotides: TGTGCCAGCAGCTCGACGGGATCCTCTGGAAACACCATATATTTT. Its translation: CASSSTGSSGNTIYF.

This clone was seen only once. The chain links TRBV28 to TRBJ1-2; D perhaps matches TRBD1 (6 bases). Germline-derived CDR1 and CDR2 are MDHEN and SYDVKM. The CDR3 is 14 residues long. V lost 3 bases and J 1 base, leaving 9 bases between the germline ends. The CDR3 here is CASSFGQFNYGYTF. In nucleotides, the CDR3 is TGTGCCAGCAGTTTTGGACAGTTTAACTATGGCTACACCTTC.

The rearrangement links TRBV3-1 (or the pseudogene TRBV3-2) to TRBJ2-3, with TRBD2 as a possible D gene (5 bases). Deletions cut 4 bases from V and 2 bases from J, with 7 bases between. The CDR3 totals 13 residues. Germline CDR1 LGHDT, CDR2 YNNKEL (reference sequence). The CDR3 loop reads CASSPGVTDTQYF. As DNA, the CDR3 is TGTGCCAGCAGCCCCGGGGTCACAGATACGCAGTATTTT.

The rearrangement uses TRBV28 and TRBJ2-7, with a weak D call TRBD1 (6 bases). The V and J ends lost 7 bases and 5 bases respectively, with 21 bases between them. Germline V gene data show CDR1 as MDHEN and CDR2 as SYDVKM. The CDR3 totals 15 residues. CDR3 sequence reads: CASTPIAGVYDEQYF. CDR3 DNA sequence: TGTGCCAGCACCCCAATCGCAGGGGTTTACGACGAGCAGTACTTC.

The chain combines TRBV7-2 with TRBJ2-3; 7 nucleotides align to TRBD2. The CDR3 spans 17 residues. The ends lost 0 bases at V and 0 bases at J; junction bases unmatched: 6. Germline loops: CDR1 SGHTA, CDR2 FQGNSA. CDR3 region: CASSLAPSGLSTDTQYF. CDR3 in DNA: TGTGCCAGCAGCTTAGCTCCTAGCGGCCTAAGCACAGATACGCAGTATTTT.

This chain uses TRBV3-1 (or the pseudogene TRBV3-2) with TRBJ2-2; perhaps TRBD2 as D (5 bases). The CDR3 sequence is 13 residues long. The germline CDR1 and CDR2 sequences are LGHDT and YNNKEL (reference sequence). The V gene lost 7 bases and the J gene lost 1 base, with 7 bases spanning the gap. As DNA, the CDR3 is TGTGCCAGCAAGGAGGAGAACACCGGGGAGCTGTTTTTT. Protein sequence: CASKEENTGELFF.

The rearrangement joins TRBV27 to TRBJ1-1; D is perhaps TRBD1 (6 bases). Germline V CDR1 and CDR2: MNHEY, SMNVEV (reference sequence). V was shortened by 2 bases and J by 5 bases, with 12 bases between the two germline ends. This CDR3 contains 14 residues. Here the CDR3 reads CASSLDRLRTEAFF. Written as DNA, the CDR3 is TGTGCCAGCAGTTTAGACAGGCTTCGAACTGAAGCTTTCTTT.

This clone turned up a few times. The gene calls are TRBV28 and TRBJ2-5; 8 nucleotides match TRBD1. Germline CDR1 is MDHEN and CDR2 is SYDVKM. V dropped 9 bases and J dropped 5; count of bases not matched to a gene: 8. The length of the CDR3 is 13 residues. CDR3 residues: CASQQGDSETQYF. The CDR3 DNA follows: TGTGCCAGTCAACAGGGGGACTCGGAGACCCAGTACTTC. Filled out from reference TRBV28 and TRBJ2-5, the complete variable domain reads DVKVTQSSRYLVKRTGEKVFLECVQDMDHENMFWYRQDPGLGLRLIYFSYDVKMKEKGDIPEGYSVSREKKERFSLILESASTNQTSMYLCASQQGDSETQYFGPGTRLLVL.